One and the same sample provided the 9 T cell receptor beta chains below, sequenced in a study of T cells in Graves' hyperthyroidism and ophthalmopathy. TCR beta CDR3 regions were amplified from RNA transcripts. The TCR CDR3 was amplified in a first-round RT-PCR using the HTBI primer set. TCRdb recomputed calls from the multiplex PCR reads with MiXCR, one row per CDR3 protein. The data hold some 560,000 distinct CDR3 sequences, with approximately 15% observed a single time. Sample: blood. The receptor source for this set is a woman in her thirties or forties with Graves' hyperthyroidism.

This clonotype was seen many times. This chain connects TRBV28 to TRBJ1-1; D gene ambiguous. Deletions cut 6 bases from V and 4 bases from J, with 6 bases between. The CDR3 is 11 residues long. Germline CDR1 MDHEN, CDR2 SYDVKM. This CDR3 is CASSYATEAFF. The CDR3 DNA sequence: TGTGCCAGCAGCTATGCCACTGAAGCTTTCTTT.

The table lists this clonotype with a few counts. The rearrangement links TRBV20-1 to TRBJ1-4; D is unclear. Germline V gene sequence: CDR1 DFQATT, CDR2 SNEGSKA (reference sequence). The CDR3 is made up of 17 amino acids. V was clipped by 5 bases and J by 4 bases, with 23 bases between them. CDR3 coding DNA: TGCAGTGCTGCTGACTCAGGAACAAGAGGGTTTAATGAAAAACTGTTTTTT. Translation gives CSAADSGTRGFNEKLFF.

At least ten counts were recorded for this clonotype. The CDR3 DNA is TGTGCCAGCAGCTATTGGGACAGGGTCGAGACCCAGTACTTC. Translation gives CASSYWDRVETQYF. This rearrangement joins TRBV28 to TRBJ2-5; 9 bases are a match to TRBD1. The CDR3 totals 14 residues. Per the germline V gene, CDR1 is MDHEN and CDR2 is SYDVKM. V shed 6 bases, J shed 5 bases, and the junction held 7 bases outside the gene matches.

This clonotype has more than one count but fewer than ten. CDR3 in amino acids: CASRDRANTEAFF. CDR3 coding DNA: TGTGCCAGCAGGGACAGGGCTAACACTGAAGCTTTCTTT. The rearrangement uses TRBV2 and TRBJ1-1; 8 nucleotides agree with TRBD1. Germline-derived CDR1 and CDR2 are SNHLY and FYNNEI. There are 13 residues in the CDR3. V shed 6 bases and J 2 bases; nucleotides not matched to a gene: 2.

This clonotype was observed at least ten times. The V call is TRBV10-2, the J call TRBJ1-6; no firm D call. The V and J ends lost 8 bases and 13 bases respectively, with 15 bases between them. There are 12 residues in the CDR3. Germline V gene data show CDR1 as WSHSY and CDR2 as SAAADI. As DNA, the CDR3 is TGCGCCAGCGGGGAGATGGATCTTCCCCTCCACTTT. As protein: CASGEMDLPLHF.

The sample holds a few counts of this clonotype. The chain employs TRBV20-1 and TRBJ1-6; 7 nucleotides match TRBD1. Unmatched junction bases numbered 11, after V lost 3 bases and J lost 9 bases. The CDR3 runs 15 residues. Germline V CDR1 and CDR2: DFQATT, SNEGSKA (reference sequence). In nucleotides, the CDR3 is TGCAGTGCTAGTGGCAGACAGGGCGTTTTTTCACCCCTCCACTTT. It specifies CSASGRQGVFSPLHF.

This clonotype showed up many times. The chain recombines TRBV18 with TRBJ2-7, with a tentative D call TRBD1 (6 bases). Germline-derived CDR1 and CDR2 are KGHSH and LQKENI. The CDR3 is 15 residues long. V was shortened by 0 bases and J by 6 bases, with 15 bases between the two germline ends. The CDR3 reads CASSPPNRVVSEQYF. CDR3 coding DNA: TGTGCCAGCTCACCACCGAACAGGGTAGTAAGCGAGCAGTACTTC.

CDR3 sequence: CASSPTDWKYNEQYF. The CDR3 bases are TGTGCCAGCTCACCAACGGACTGGAAGTACAATGAGCAGTACTTC. The V and J genes are TRBV18 and TRBJ2-1; tentatively, D is TRBD2 (5 bases). The last part of the DNA fits TRBJ2-7 better; the J call may be wrong. The CDR3 runs 15 residues. Per germline, CDR1 KGHSH and CDR2 LQKENI.

The rearrangement uses TRBV5-8 and TRBJ2-1, with 8 bases fitting TRBD2. Germline trimming cut 4 bases from V and 7 bases from J; bases unmatched to any gene: 13. Germline CDR1 is SGHTS and CDR2 is YDEGEE. The CDR3 is made up of 16 amino acids. The CDR3 DNA reads TGTGCCAGCAGCGCCGAGCGGGAGTACGTGAGGAATGAGCAGTTCTTC. Translated: CASSAEREYVRNEQFF.